A single sample is the source of the 3 T cell receptor beta chains below, sequenced in a study of blood T cells in healthy people across ages. It was with a sample-barcoded 5' primer and a J-beta primer mix that a second PCR of roughly 7 to 12 cycles was run. A single record per CDR3 protein comes from TCRdb applying MiXCR to the 5' RACE reads. The sample includes some 1.1 million distinct CDR3 sequences, less than 45% of them seen just once. The sequenced sample consisted of blood. These TCRs come from a man aged 18 to 35 in good health.

In its sample, this clonotype was seen many times. CDR3 sequence reads: CASSPRGSNTEAFF. Written as DNA, the CDR3 is TGTGCCAGCAGTCCAAGGGGCAGCAACACTGAAGCTTTCTTT. The chain uses TRBV12-3 or TRBV12-4 and TRBJ1-1; the D gene is possibly TRBD1 (5 bases). The CDR3 contains 14 residues. Trimming pared 5 bases from V and 2 bases from J, leaving 12 bases between.

The chain links TRBV6-2 or TRBV6-3 to TRBJ1-1; TRBD1 is a possible D gene (5 bases). The germline V gene has CDR1 MNHEY and CDR2 SVGEGT. V lost 4 bases and J 2 bases, leaving 11 bases between the germline ends. The CDR3 sequence is 14 residues long. This chain's CDR3 is CASSLLGVNTEAFF. Here the CDR3 DNA reads TGTGCCAGCAGTTTACTGGGGGTTAACACTGAAGCTTTCTTT.

This chain uses TRBV7-2 with TRBJ1-2, with 7 bases lining up with TRBD1. This CDR3 region has 15 residues. Looked up from germline, CDR1 is SGHTA and CDR2 is FQGNSA. The V segment lost 6 bases and the J segment 2 bases; nucleotides outside the gene matches: 9. Here the CDR3 reads CASRRATTGNYGYTF. CDR3 DNA: TGTGCCAGCAGACGAGCTACGACAGGGAACTATGGCTACACCTTC.